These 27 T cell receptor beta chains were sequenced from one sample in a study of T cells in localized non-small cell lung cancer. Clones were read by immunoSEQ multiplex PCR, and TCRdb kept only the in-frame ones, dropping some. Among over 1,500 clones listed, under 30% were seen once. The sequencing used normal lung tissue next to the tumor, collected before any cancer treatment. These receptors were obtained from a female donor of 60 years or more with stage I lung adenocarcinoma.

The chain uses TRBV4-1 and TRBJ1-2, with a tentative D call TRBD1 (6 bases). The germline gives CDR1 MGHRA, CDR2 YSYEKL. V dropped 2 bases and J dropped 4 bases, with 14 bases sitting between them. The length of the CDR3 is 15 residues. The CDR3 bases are TGCGCCAGCAGCCAACAAACCGGGACAAGCTATGGCTACACCTTC. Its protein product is CASSQQTGTSYGYTF.

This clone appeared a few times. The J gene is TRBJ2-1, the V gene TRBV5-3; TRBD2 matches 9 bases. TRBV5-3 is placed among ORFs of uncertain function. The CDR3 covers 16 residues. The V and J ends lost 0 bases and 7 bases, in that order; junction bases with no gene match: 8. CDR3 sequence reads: CARSLDVAGVLNEQFF. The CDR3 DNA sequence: TGTGCCAGAAGCTTGGACGTAGCGGGAGTTTTGAATGAGCAGTTCTTC.

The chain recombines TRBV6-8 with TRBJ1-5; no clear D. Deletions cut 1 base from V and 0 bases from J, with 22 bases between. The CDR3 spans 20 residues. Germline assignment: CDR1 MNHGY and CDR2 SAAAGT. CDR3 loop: CASSYYAASPDHYSNQPQHF. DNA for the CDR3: TGTGCCAGCAGTTACTACGCCGCGAGCCCCGACCATTATAGCAATCAGCCCCAGCATTTT.

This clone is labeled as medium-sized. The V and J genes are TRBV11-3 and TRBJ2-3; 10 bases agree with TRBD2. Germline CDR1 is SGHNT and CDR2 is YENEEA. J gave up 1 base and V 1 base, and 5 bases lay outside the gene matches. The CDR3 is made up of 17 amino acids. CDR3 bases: TGTGCCAGCAGCTTAGGCGCTGGGACTAGCGGCACAGATACGCAGTATTTT. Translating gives CASSLGAGTSGTDTQYF.

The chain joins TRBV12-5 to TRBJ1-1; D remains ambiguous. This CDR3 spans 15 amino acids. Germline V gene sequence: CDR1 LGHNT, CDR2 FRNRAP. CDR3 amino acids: CASSDLSAVNTEAFF. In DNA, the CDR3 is TGTGCCAGCTCTGACTTATCGGCGGTGAACACTGAAGCTTTCTTT.

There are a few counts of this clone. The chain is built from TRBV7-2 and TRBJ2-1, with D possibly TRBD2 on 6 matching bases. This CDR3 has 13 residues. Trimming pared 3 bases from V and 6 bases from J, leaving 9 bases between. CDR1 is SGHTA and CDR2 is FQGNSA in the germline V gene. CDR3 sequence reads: CASSFYSGNEQFF. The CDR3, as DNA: TGTGCCAGCAGCTTTTATAGCGGCAATGAGCAGTTCTTC.

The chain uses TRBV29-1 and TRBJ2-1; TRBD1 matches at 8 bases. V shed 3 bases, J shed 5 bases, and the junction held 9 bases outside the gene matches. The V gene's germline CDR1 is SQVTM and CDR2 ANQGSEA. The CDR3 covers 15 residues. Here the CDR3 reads CSVDSGTGHNNEQFF. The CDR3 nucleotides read TGCAGCGTTGATTCCGGGACAGGCCACAACAATGAGCAGTTCTTC.

CDR3 nucleotide sequence: TGTGCCAGCAGCTCGGGACCGGGACCTACCTACGAGCAGTACTTC. Residues: CASSSGPGPTYEQYF. This chain connects TRBV14 to TRBJ2-7, with D perhaps assigned TRBD1 or TRBD2 (5 bases each). Germline lookup yields CDR1 SGHDN and CDR2 FVKESK. The CDR3 sequence is 15 residues long. Between the trimmed V and J ends, which lost 5 bases and 2 bases, there was a span of 16 bases.

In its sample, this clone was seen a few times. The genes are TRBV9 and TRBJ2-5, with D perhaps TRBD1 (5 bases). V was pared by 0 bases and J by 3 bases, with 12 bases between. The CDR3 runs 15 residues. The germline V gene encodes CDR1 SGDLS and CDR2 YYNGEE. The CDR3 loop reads CASSVGGVREETQYF. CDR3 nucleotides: TGTGCCAGCAGCGTAGGTGGTGTCAGGGAAGAGACCCAGTACTTC.

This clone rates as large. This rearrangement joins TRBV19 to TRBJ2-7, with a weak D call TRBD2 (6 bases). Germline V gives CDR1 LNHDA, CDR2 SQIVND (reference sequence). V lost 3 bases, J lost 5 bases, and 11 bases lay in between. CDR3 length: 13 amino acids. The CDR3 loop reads CASSMFGGNEQYF. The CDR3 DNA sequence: TGTGCCAGTAGTATGTTCGGAGGGAACGAGCAGTACTTC.

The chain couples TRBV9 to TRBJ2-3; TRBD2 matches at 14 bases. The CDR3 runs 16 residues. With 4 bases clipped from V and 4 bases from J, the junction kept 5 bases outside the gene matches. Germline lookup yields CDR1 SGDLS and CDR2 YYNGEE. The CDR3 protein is CASSSGTSGSADTQYF. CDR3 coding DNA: TGTGCCAGCAGCTCCGGGACTAGCGGGAGCGCAGATACGCAGTATTTT.

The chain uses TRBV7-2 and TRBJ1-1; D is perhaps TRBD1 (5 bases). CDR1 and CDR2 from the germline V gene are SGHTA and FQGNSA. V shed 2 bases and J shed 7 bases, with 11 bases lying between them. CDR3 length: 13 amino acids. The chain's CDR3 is CASSLPGLREAFF. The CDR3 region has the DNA TGTGCCAGCAGCTTACCAGGGTTACGTGAAGCTTTCTTT.

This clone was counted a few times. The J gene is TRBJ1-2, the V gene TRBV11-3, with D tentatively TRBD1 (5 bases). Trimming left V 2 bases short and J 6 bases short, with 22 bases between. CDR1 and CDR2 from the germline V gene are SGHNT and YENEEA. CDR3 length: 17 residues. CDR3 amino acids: CASSLRAPSQGSNGYTF. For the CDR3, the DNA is TGTGCCAGCAGCTTACGGGCTCCGTCTCAGGGTTCGAATGGCTACACCTTC.

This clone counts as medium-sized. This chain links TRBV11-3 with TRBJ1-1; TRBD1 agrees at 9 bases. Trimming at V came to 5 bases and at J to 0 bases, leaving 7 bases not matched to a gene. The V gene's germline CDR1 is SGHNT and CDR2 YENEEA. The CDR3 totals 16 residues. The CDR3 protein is CASSRPGTGMNTEAFF. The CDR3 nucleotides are TGTGCCAGCAGCCGTCCCGGGACAGGGATGAACACTGAAGCTTTCTTT.

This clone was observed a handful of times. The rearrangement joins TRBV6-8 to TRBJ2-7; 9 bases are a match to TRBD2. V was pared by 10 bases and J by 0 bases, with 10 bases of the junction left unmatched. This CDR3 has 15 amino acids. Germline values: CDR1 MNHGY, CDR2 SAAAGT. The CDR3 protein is CAIRQAGGSSYEQYF. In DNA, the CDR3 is TGTGCCATCAGGCAAGCGGGAGGTTCCTCCTACGAGCAGTACTTC.

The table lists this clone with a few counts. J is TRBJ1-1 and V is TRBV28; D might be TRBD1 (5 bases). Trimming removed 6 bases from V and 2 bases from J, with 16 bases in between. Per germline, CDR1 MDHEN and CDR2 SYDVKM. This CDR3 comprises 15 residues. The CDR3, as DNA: TGTGCCAGCAGGACAACTGGGGGAGCAAACACTGAAGCTTTCTTT. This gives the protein CASRTTGGANTEAFF.

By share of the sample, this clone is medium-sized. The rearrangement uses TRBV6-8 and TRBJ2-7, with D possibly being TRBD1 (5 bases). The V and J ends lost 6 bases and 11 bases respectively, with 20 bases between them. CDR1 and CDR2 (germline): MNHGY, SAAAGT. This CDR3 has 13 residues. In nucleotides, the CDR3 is TGTGCCAGCAGACAGGATGGACCTACGACGGAGTACTTC. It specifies CASRQDGPTTEYF.

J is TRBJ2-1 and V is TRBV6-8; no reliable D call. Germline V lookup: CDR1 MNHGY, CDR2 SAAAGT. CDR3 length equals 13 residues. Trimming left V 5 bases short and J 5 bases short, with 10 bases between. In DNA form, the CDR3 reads TGTGCCAGCAGTCAGCTGGAAAACAATGAGCAGTTCTTC. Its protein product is CASSQLENNEQFF.

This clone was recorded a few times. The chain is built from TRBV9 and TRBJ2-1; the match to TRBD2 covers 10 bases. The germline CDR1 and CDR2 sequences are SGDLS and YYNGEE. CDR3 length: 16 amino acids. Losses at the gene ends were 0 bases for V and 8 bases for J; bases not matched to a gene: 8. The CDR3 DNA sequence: TGTGCCAGCAGCGTAGGGTCTAGCGGGAGTGAGTATGAGCAGTTCTTC. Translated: CASSVGSSGSEYEQFF.

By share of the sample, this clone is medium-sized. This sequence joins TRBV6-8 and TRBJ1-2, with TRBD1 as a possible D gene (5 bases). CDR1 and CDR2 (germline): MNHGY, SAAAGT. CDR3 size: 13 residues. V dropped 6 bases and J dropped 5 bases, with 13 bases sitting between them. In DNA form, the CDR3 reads TGTGCCAGCAGACCCGACGGGACTTATGGCTACACCTTC. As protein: CASRPDGTYGYTF.

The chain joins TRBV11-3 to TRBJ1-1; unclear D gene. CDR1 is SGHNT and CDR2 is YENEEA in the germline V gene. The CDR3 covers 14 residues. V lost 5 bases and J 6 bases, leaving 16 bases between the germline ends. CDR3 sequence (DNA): TGTGCCAGCAGCCGCCCTTCAGGAATCGCTGAAGCTTTCTTT. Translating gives CASSRPSGIAEAFF.

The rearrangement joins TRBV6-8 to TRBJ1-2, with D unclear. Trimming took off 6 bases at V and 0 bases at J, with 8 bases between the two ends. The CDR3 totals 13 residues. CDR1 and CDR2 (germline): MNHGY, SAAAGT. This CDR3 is CASSPGTNYGYTF. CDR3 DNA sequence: TGTGCCAGCAGCCCCGGGACTAACTATGGCTACACCTTC.

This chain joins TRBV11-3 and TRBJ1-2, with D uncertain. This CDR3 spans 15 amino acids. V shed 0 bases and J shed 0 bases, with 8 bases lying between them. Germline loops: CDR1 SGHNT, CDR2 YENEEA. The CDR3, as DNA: TGTGCCAGCAGCTTAGACGCGAAAGCTAACTATGGCTACACCTTC. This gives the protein CASSLDAKANYGYTF.

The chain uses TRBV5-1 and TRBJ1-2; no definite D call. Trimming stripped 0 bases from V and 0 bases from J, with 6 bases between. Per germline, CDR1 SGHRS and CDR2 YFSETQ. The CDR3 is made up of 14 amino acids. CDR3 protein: CASSLERANYGYTF. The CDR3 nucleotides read TGCGCCAGCAGCTTGGAACGCGCTAACTATGGCTACACCTTC.

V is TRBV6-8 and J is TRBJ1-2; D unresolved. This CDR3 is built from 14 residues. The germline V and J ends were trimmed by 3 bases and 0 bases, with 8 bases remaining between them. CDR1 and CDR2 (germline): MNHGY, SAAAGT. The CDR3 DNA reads TGTGCCAGCAGTTATGGGGTCCCTAACTATGGCTACACCTTC. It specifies CASSYGVPNYGYTF.

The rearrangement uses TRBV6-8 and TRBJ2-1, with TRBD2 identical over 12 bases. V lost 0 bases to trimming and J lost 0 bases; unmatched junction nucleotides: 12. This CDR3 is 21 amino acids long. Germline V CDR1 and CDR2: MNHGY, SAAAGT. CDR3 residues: CASSYSMSLAGGGSSYNEQFF. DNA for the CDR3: TGTGCCAGCAGTTACTCGATGTCCCTAGCGGGAGGGGGCAGCTCCTACAATGAGCAGTTCTTC.

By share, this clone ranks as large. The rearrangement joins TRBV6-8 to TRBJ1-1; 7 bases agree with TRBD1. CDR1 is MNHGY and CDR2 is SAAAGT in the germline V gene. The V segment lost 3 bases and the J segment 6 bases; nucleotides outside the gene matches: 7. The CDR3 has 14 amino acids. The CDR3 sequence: CASSYNRGLPEAFF. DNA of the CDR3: TGTGCCAGCAGTTATAACAGGGGCCTCCCTGAAGCTTTCTTT.